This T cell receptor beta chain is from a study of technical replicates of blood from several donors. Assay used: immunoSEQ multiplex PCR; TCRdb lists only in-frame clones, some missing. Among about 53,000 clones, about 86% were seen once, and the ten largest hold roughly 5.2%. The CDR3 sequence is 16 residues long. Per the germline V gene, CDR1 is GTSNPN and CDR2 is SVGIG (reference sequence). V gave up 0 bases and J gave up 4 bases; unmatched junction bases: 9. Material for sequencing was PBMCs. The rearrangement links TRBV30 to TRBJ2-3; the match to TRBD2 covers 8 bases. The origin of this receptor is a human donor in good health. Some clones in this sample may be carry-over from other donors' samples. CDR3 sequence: CAWSVRRGEQADTQYF. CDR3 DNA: TGTGCCTGGAGTGTACGGCGGGGGGAGCAGGCAGATACGCAGTATTTT. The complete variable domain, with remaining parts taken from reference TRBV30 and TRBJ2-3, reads SQTIHQWPATLVQPVGSPLSLECTVEGTSNPNLYWYRQAAGRGLQLLFYSVGIGQISSEVPQNLSASRPQDRQFILSSKKLLLSDSGFYLCAWSVRRGEQADTQYFGPGTRLTVL.